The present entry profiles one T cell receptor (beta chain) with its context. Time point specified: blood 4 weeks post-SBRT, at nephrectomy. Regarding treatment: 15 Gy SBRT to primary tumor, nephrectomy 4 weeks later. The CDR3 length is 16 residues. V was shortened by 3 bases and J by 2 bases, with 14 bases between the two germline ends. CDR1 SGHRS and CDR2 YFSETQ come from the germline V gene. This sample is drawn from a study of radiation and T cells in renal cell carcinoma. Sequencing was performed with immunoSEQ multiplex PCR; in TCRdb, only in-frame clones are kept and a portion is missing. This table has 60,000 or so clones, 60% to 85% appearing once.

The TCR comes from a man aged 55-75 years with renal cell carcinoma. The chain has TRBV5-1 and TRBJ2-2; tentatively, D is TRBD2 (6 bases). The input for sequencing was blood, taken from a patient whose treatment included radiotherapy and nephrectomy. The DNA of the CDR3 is TGCGCCAGCAGCTCCGCGGGGACTTCCAACACCGGGGAGCTGTTTTTT. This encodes CASSSAGTSNTGELFF.